The 27 T cell receptor beta chains below all came from one sample that was sequenced in a study of monozygotic twins with inflammatory bowel disease. TCRdb reprocessed the 5' RACE reads and stores each CDR3 protein as one record, lacking DNA. The repertoire table contains 190,000 or so distinct CDR3 sequences. Material: blood. Receptors were obtained from a human donor with ulcerative colitis or Crohn's disease, or a healthy co-twin of an affected twin (not recorded which).

CDR3 residues: CASSQDRAREQYF. The chain links TRBV7-6 to TRBJ2-7; TCRdb reports TRBD1, a call that lacks DNA to check it against. Germline V gene data show CDR1 as SGHVS and CDR2 as FNYEAQ. The CDR3 runs to 13 residues.

The genes are TRBV14 and TRBJ1-6; no DNA is available, so the TRBD1 call from TCRdb remains unchecked. The CDR3 is made up of 16 amino acids. CDR1 SGHDN and CDR2 FVKESK come from the germline V gene. The CDR3 reads CASSQFDGGINSPLHF.

The chain combines TRBV9 with TRBJ2-5; TCRdb picks TRBD1, but there is no DNA to check that call. The CDR3 spans 14 residues. Germline lookup yields CDR1 SGDLS and CDR2 YYNGEE. The CDR3 loop reads CASSQGDRAGTQYF. Filled out from reference TRBV9 and TRBJ2-5, the complete variable domain reads DSGVTQTPKHLITATGQRVTLRCSPRSGDLSVYWYQQSLDQGLQFLIQYYNGEERAKGNILERFSAQQFPDLHSELNLSSLELGDSALYFCASSQGDRAGTQYFGPGTRLLVL.

The chain has TRBV7-9 and TRBJ2-1; TCRdb's assignment of TRBD2 cannot be checked, as there is no DNA. This CDR3 comprises 14 residues. The germline V gene has CDR1 SEHNR and CDR2 FQNEAQ (reference sequence). The CDR3 sequence is CASSFGGGYNEQFF.

The J gene is TRBJ1-2, the V gene TRBV5-1; TCRdb designates TRBD1, a call that cannot be tested without DNA. This CDR3 is 18 amino acids long. The V gene's germline CDR1 is SGHRS and CDR2 YFSETQ. The CDR3 sequence: CASSFEDLFYPGGNGYTF.

The V gene is TRBV29-1, the J gene TRBJ2-3; TCRdb lists TRBD2, though no DNA is available to test this call. The germline CDR1 and CDR2 sequences are SQVTM and ANQGSEA. The CDR3 spans 12 residues. The CDR3 protein is CSTLAGAHTQYF.

The rearrangement uses TRBV7-9 and TRBJ1-5; the TRBD1 assignment by TCRdb is unverifiable without DNA. The germline gives CDR1 SEHNR, CDR2 FQNEAQ (reference sequence). The CDR3 sequence is 12 residues long. The CDR3 loop reads CASSPTGVAQHF.

Here the CDR3 reads CASSRGTSGGAVPETQYF. The gene calls are TRBV5-1 and TRBJ2-5; TCRdb's assignment of TRBD2 cannot be checked, as there is no DNA. CDR3 size: 18 residues. In germline, CDR1 is SGHRS, CDR2 YFSETQ.

The chain is built from TRBV10-3 and TRBJ1-1; TCRdb selects TRBD1, and the lack of DNA leaves this call unchecked. Germline V gives CDR1 ENHRY, CDR2 SYGVKD. The CDR3 runs 13 residues. CDR3 residues: CAIWTGENTEAFF.

V and J are TRBV18 and TRBJ1-1; the D call from TCRdb, TRBD1, cannot be confirmed without DNA. The CDR3 covers 13 residues. Germline lookup yields CDR1 KGHSH and CDR2 LQKENI. CDR3 sequence: CASSIGQNTEAFF.

The V call is TRBV12-3 or TRBV12-4, the J call TRBJ2-7; TCRdb picks TRBD1, but there is no DNA to check that call. The CDR3 loop spans 15 amino acids. CDR3 loop: CASSTQGAISYEQYF.

V gene TRBV5-1 combines with J gene TRBJ2-1; TCRdb reports TRBD2, a call that lacks DNA to check it against. CDR3 size: 13 residues. Germline CDR1 SGHRS, CDR2 YFSETQ. The chain's CDR3 is CATRQGSYNEQFF.

The CDR3 here is CASSYTGPQPQHF. V is TRBV7-8 and J is TRBJ1-5. CDR1 is SGHVS and CDR2 is FQNEAQ in the germline V gene. CDR3 size: 13 residues.

The genes are TRBV10-3 and TRBJ1-1; absent DNA, TCRdb's TRBD1 call cannot be checked. CDR3 length equals 13 residues. Germline CDR1 reads ENHRY; CDR2 reads SYGVKD. CDR3: CAIRGQLNTEAFF.

The chain carries TRBV5-5 and TRBJ2-3. CDR1 is SGHKS and CDR2 is YYEKEE in the germline V gene (reference sequence). The CDR3 runs 15 residues. The CDR3 reads CASSLWVSGLDTQYF. The full variable domain, completed using reference TRBV5-5 and TRBJ2-3, is DAGVTQSPTHLIKTRGQQVTLRCSPISGHKSVSWYQQVLGQGPQFIFQYYEKEERGRGNFPDRFSARQFPNYSSELNVNALLLGDSALYLCASSLWVSGLDTQYFGPGTRLTVL.

This chain connects TRBV5-1 to TRBJ1-5. The CDR3 contains 13 residues. The germline gives CDR1 SGHRS, CDR2 YFSETQ. The CDR3 reads CASSLGVQQPQHF. The full variable domain, its missing parts supplied by reference TRBV5-1 and TRBJ1-5, is KAGVTQTPRYLIKTRGQQVTLSCSPISGHRSVSWYQQTPGQGLQFLFEYFSETQRNKGNFPGRFSGRQFSNSRSEMNVSTLELGDSALYLCASSLGVQQPQHFGDGTRLSIL.

The chain employs TRBV7-9 and TRBJ1-6. Germline CDR1 is SEHNR and CDR2 is FQNEAQ (reference sequence). This CDR3 comprises 17 residues. This CDR3 reads CASSLDRSSVQSSPLHF.

The chain couples TRBV5-4 to TRBJ1-1; TCRdb names TRBD1, which stays unverified in the absence of DNA. This CDR3 region has 15 residues. CDR1 is SGHNT and CDR2 is YYREEE in the germline V gene (reference sequence). The CDR3 loop is CASSLATGFLTEAFF.

The rearrangement links TRBV20-1 to TRBJ2-5. This CDR3 comprises 14 residues. Germline loops: CDR1 DFQATT, CDR2 SNEGSKA (reference sequence). CDR3: CSARGWEARETQYF.

The chain employs TRBV18 and TRBJ2-5; the D call of TRBD2 rests on TCRdb alone, since no DNA is present to check it. Germline CDR1 and CDR2: KGHSH and LQKENI. The CDR3 consists of 14 residues. CDR3 sequence reads: CASSRIGGPETQYF. Full variable domain (missing parts from reference TRBV18 and TRBJ2-5): NAGVMQNPRHLVRRRGQEARLRCSPMKGHSHVYWYRQLPEEGLKFMVYLQKENIIDESGMPKERFSAEFPKEGPSILRIQQVVRGDSAAYFCASSRIGGPETQYFGPGTRLLVL.

The CDR3 is CASSLRDGLQSEQFF. This sequence joins TRBV6-1 and TRBJ2-1; without DNA, the TCRdb call of TRBD1 cannot be checked. This CDR3 has 15 residues. CDR1 MNHNS and CDR2 SASEGT come from the germline V gene.

The genes are TRBV9 and TRBJ1-3; the TCRdb D gene call, TRBD1, has no DNA to confirm it. The CDR3 sequence is 16 residues long. The germline gives CDR1 SGDLS, CDR2 YYNGEE. The CDR3 sequence is CASSPGGGGTGNTIYF.

The chain uses TRBV7-9 and TRBJ1-1. Germline assignment: CDR1 SEHNR and CDR2 FQNEAQ (reference sequence). The CDR3 loop spans 14 amino acids. CDR3 residues: CASSLVGFNTEAFF.

The chain employs TRBV6-5 and TRBJ2-1; with no DNA, the TCRdb D assignment of TRBD2 cannot be verified. CDR1 MNHEY and CDR2 SVGAGI come from the germline V gene. This CDR3 has 16 amino acids. CDR3 loop: CASSYSKGSYDNEQFF.

This sequence joins TRBV5-6 and TRBJ1-1; TCRdb names TRBD1, which stays unverified in the absence of DNA. Germline lookup yields CDR1 SGHDT and CDR2 YYEEEE. The CDR3 contains 15 residues. The CDR3 protein is CASSPQDREYTEAFF.

The V gene is TRBV5-1, the J gene TRBJ2-3; TCRdb designates TRBD2, a call that cannot be tested without DNA. Germline CDR1 SGHRS, CDR2 YFSETQ. The CDR3 spans 20 residues. This CDR3 reads CASSLGAGTSGGRSTDTQYF.

The rearrangement uses TRBV5-1 and TRBJ2-7; the TCRdb call, TRBD1, lacks DNA for checking. This CDR3 is built from 15 residues. From germline, CDR1 is SGHRS and CDR2 YFSETQ. The chain's CDR3 is CASSSLEGIGYEQYF.